This T cell receptor (beta chain) was sequenced in a study of blood T cell repertoires in COVID-19. About the study: The study drew acute and convalescent COVID-19 samples from the United States, Italy and Spain.

This CDR3 is built from 15 residues. TCRdb keeps only in-frame clones here, not all; method: immunoSEQ multiplex PCR. Found here are just under 60,000 clones, 88% of them singletons; the top ten hold about 4.4%. This clone was counted between two and nine times. The sequence derives from a man aged 55 to 70 with acute or convalescent COVID-19. Sequenced material: peripheral blood. The rearrangement links TRBV21-1 to TRBJ2-2; the table's D gene call, TRBD2, was not cross checked with the DNA. TRBV21-1 constitutes a pseudogene. CDR3 loop: CASSQRAANTGELFF. CDR3 nucleotides: TGTGCCAGCAGCCAGCGGGCGGCGAACACCGGGGAGCTGTTTTTT.